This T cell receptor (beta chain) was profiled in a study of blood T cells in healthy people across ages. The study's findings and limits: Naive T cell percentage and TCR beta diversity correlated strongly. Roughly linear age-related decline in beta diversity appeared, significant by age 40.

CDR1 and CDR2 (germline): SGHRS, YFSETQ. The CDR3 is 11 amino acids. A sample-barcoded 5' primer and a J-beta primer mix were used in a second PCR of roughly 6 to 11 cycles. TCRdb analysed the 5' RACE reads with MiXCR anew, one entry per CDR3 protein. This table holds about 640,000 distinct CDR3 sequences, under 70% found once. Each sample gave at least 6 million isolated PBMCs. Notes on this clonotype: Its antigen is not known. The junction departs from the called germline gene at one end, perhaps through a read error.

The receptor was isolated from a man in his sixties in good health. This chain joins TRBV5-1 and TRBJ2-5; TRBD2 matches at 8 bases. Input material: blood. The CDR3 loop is CAGRLAETQYF. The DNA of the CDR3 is TGCGCCGGCAGACTAGCGGAGACCCAGTACTTC.